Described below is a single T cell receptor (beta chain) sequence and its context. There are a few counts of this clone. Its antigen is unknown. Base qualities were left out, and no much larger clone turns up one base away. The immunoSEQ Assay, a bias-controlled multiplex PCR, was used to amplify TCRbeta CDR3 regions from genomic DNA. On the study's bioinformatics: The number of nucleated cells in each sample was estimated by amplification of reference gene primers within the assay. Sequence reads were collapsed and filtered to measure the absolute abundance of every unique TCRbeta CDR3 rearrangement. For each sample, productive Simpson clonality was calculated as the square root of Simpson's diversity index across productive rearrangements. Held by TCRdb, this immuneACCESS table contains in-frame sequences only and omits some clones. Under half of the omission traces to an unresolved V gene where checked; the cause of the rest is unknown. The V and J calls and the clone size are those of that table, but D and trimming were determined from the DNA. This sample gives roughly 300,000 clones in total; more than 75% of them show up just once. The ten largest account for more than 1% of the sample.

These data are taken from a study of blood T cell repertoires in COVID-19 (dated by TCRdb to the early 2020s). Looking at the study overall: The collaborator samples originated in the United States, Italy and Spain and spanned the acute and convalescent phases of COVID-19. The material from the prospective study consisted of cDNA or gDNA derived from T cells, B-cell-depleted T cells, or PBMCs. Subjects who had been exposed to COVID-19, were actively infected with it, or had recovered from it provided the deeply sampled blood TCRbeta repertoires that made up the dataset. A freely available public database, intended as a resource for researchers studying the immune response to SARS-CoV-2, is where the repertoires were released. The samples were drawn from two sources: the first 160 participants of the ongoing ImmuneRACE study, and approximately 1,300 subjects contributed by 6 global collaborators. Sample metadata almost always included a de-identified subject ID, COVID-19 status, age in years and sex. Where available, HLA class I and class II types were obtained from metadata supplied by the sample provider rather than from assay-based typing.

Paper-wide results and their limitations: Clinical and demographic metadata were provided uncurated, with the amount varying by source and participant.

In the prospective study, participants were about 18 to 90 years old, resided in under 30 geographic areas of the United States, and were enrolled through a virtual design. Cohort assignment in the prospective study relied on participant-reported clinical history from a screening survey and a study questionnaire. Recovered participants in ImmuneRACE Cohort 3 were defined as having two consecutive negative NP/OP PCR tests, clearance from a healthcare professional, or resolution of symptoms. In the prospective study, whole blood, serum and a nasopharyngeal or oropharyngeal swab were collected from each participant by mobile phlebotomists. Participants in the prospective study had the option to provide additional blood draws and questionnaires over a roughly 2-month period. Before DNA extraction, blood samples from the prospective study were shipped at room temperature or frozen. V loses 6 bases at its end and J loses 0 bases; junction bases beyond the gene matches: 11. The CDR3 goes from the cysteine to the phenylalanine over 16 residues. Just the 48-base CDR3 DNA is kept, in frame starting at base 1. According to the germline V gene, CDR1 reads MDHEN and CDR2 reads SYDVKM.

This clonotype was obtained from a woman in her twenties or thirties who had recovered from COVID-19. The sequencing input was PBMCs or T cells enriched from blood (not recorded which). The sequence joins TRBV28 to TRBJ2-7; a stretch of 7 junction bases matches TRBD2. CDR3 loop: CASRSGASPISYEQYF. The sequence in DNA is TGTGCCAGCAGGAGCGGGGCAAGTCCCATCTCCTACGAGCAGTACTTC.